Shown below are 31 T cell receptor beta chains from a single sample sequenced in a study of cytomegalovirus exposure and HLA in healthy donors. It was with 60 Vbeta and 13 Jbeta primers that the PCR ran. The protocol was immunoSEQ multiplex PCR, while the TCRdb copy is restricted to in-frame clones and leaves out a portion. The profile shows tens of thousands of clones, around a tenth of them singletons. Specimen: PBMCs. These receptors came from a man aged 55 to 70 in good health and CMV-seropositive.

This clone has a handful of counts. The chain employs TRBV7-9 and TRBJ1-5, with D unresolved. The CDR3 is 16 amino acids. The germline gives CDR1 SEHNR, CDR2 FQNEAQ (reference sequence). V lost 1 base to trimming and J lost 1 base, with 11 bases between them. CDR3 in amino acids: CASSLEGGLSNQPQHF. Here the CDR3 DNA reads TGTGCCAGCAGCTTAGAGGGAGGGCTAAGCAATCAGCCCCAGCATTTT.

This clone was counted between two and nine times. V is TRBV14 and J is TRBJ2-7; D unclear. V was trimmed by 0 bases and J by 1 base, leaving 7 bases between them. CDR1 and CDR2 from the germline V gene are SGHDN and FVKESK. This CDR3 has 14 residues. CDR3 amino acids: CASSQEQVSYEQYF. The CDR3 nucleotides read TGTGCCAGCAGCCAAGAGCAGGTGTCCTACGAGCAGTACTTC.

This clone came up a few times. The chain joins TRBV4-1 to TRBJ1-5; maybe TRBD1 (5 bases). Germline V gene sequence: CDR1 MGHRA, CDR2 YSYEKL. This CDR3 is 17 amino acids long. Deletions cut 0 bases from V and 1 base from J, with 13 bases between. The CDR3 region is CASSQDVQGWSNQPQHF. For the CDR3, the DNA is TGCGCCAGCAGCCAAGATGTGCAGGGCTGGAGCAATCAGCCCCAGCATTTT.

The chain is built from TRBV7-9 and TRBJ2-7, with D tentatively TRBD1 (6 bases). Trimming stripped 5 bases from V and 2 bases from J, with 7 bases between. The CDR3 is 12 residues long. Germline assignment: CDR1 SEHNR and CDR2 FQNEAQ (reference sequence). CDR3 nucleotide sequence: TGTGCCAGCAGCGGGACAACCTACGAGCAGTACTTC. Translated, it gives CASSGTTYEQYF.

V and J are TRBV29-1 and TRBJ2-1; TRBD1 agrees at 9 bases. Germline values: CDR1 SQVTM, CDR2 ANQGSEA. With V trimmed by 6 bases and J by 6 bases, 12 bases remained unmatched. The length of the CDR3 is 15 residues. CDR3 region: CSVLRSTGGFNEQFF. The CDR3 region has the DNA TGCAGCGTCTTGAGATCCACAGGGGGCTTCAATGAGCAGTTCTTC.

V usage is TRBV6-5 and J usage is TRBJ2-7, with D possibly TRBD2 on 6 matching bases. V was shortened by 6 bases and J by 6 bases, with 15 bases between the two germline ends. The CDR3 has 13 amino acids. From germline, CDR1 is MNHEY and CDR2 SVGAGI. In nucleotides, the CDR3 is TGTGCCAGCAGCCACCGGGCGGGGAGCGAGCAGTACTTC. This sequence encodes CASSHRAGSEQYF.

In this sample, this clone turned up a few times. J is TRBJ1-1 and V is TRBV13; TRBD1 aligns across 7 bases. The V and J ends lost 4 bases and 11 bases, in that order; junction bases with no gene match: 7. Germline values: CDR1 PRHDT, CDR2 FYEKMQ (reference sequence). CDR3 length equals 12 residues. In nucleotides, the CDR3 is TGTGCCAGCAGCTGGGGTGACAGGGCCGCTTTCTTT. It codes for CASSWGDRAAFF.

The V call is TRBV19, the J call TRBJ1-1; 7 bases fit TRBD1. With V trimmed by 3 bases and J by 4 bases, 8 bases remained unmatched. Germline CDR1 and CDR2: LNHDA and SQIVND (reference sequence). There are 15 residues in the CDR3. This CDR3 is CASSIVAGGTTEAFF. CDR3 sequence (DNA): TGTGCCAGTAGTATCGTGGCAGGGGGGACCACTGAAGCTTTCTTT.

This clone occurred a few times. V and J are TRBV7-6 and TRBJ2-1; possibly TRBD1 for D (8 bases). The V end lost 1 base, the J end lost 5 bases, and 15 bases lay between the germline ends. Germline CDR1 is SGHVS and CDR2 is FNYEAQ. The CDR3 length is 16 residues. The CDR3 reads CASSLVGGTGNNEQFF. The CDR3 region has the DNA TGTGCCAGCAGCTTAGTCGGGGGGACAGGTAACAATGAGCAGTTCTTC.

The rearrangement joins TRBV6-1 to TRBJ1-2; 8 nucleotides agree with TRBD1. V lost 4 bases to trimming and J lost 0 bases; unmatched junction nucleotides: 4. The CDR3 length is 15 residues. The germline V gene encodes CDR1 MNHNS and CDR2 SASEGT. The CDR3 is CASSVQGGANYGYTF. The DNA for the CDR3 is TGTGCCAGCAGTGTACAGGGGGGAGCTAACTATGGCTACACCTTC.

This clone occurred a few times. The junction departs from germline at one end; a sequencing error may be responsible. The chain has TRBV7-7 and TRBJ2-2; D gene unclear. Germline values: CDR1 SSHAT, CDR2 FNYEAQ (reference sequence). This CDR3 spans 13 amino acids. DNA for the CDR3: TGTGCTAGCAGCGCCTCGACTTTCGGGGAGCTGTTTTTT. It is translated as CASSASTFGELFF.

J is TRBJ2-3 and V is TRBV5-4; D gene ambiguous. Looked up from germline, CDR1 is SGHNT and CDR2 is YYREEE (reference sequence). Trimming took 0 bases from V and 2 from J, leaving 4 bases between them. The CDR3 length is 13 residues. The CDR3 sequence is CASSLDSTDTQYF. The CDR3 DNA reads TGTGCCAGCAGCTTGGACTCCACAGATACGCAGTATTTT.

The chain uses TRBV6-6 and TRBJ2-5; 8 bases map to TRBD2. From germline, CDR1 is MNHNY and CDR2 SVGAGI (reference sequence). The ends lost 6 bases at V and 5 bases at J; junction bases unmatched: 11. The CDR3 is made up of 15 amino acids. CDR3 sequence (DNA): TGTGCCAGCAGGTCTCGCTCGGGAGGGGGGGAGACCCAGTACTTC. Protein product: CASRSRSGGGETQYF.

The DNA for the CDR3 is TGTGCCAGCAGTTGGGGGGTAATGAACGAGCAGTACGTC. It encodes CASSWGVMNEQYV. The rearrangement uses TRBV28 and TRBJ2-7; D might be TRBD2 (6 bases). Between the trimmed V and J ends, which lost 4 bases and 5 bases, there was a span of 12 bases. Germline V gene data show CDR1 as MDHEN and CDR2 as SYDVKM. There are 13 residues in the CDR3.

The chain employs TRBV11-1 and TRBJ2-5; 8 bases fit TRBD1. This CDR3 spans 14 amino acids. V lost 6 bases, J lost 4 bases, and 7 bases stayed unmatched. Per the germline V gene, CDR1 is SGHAT and CDR2 is FQDESV (reference sequence). The CDR3 DNA sequence: TGTGCCAGCAGATCCGGACAGGGAGGAGAGACCCAGTACTTC. Translated: CASRSGQGGETQYF.

This clone was observed a few times. The chain recombines TRBV19 with TRBJ1-1; D possibly corresponds to TRBD1 (6 bases). The germline CDR1 and CDR2 sequences are LNHDA and SQIVND (reference sequence). The CDR3 extends over 14 amino acids. V was cut by 5 bases and J by 4 bases, with 14 bases left in between. The CDR3 loop reads CASSYRGRGTEAFF. Written as DNA, the CDR3 is TGTGCCAGTAGTTATCGGGGCAGGGGCACTGAAGCTTTCTTT.

The rearrangement links TRBV2 to TRBJ2-1; TRBD2 aligns across 10 bases. Germline loops: CDR1 SNHLY, CDR2 FYNNEI. The junction had 15 bases not matched to a gene; V was cut back by 6 bases and J by 7 bases. This CDR3 spans 17 amino acids. The CDR3: CASRGIAGGPTGNEQFF. The CDR3, as DNA: TGTGCCAGCAGAGGAATAGCGGGAGGACCTACCGGGAATGAGCAGTTCTTC.

In this sample, this clone turned up a few times. The genes are TRBV6-5 and TRBJ2-3; 9 bases align to TRBD2. V was pared by 2 bases and J by 4 bases, with 7 bases of the junction left unmatched. The germline gives CDR1 MNHEY, CDR2 SVGAGI. The CDR3 is made up of 16 amino acids. The CDR3 spells CASSYLGSGSADTQYF. DNA of the CDR3: TGTGCCAGCAGTTACCTGGGTAGCGGGAGCGCAGATACGCAGTATTTT.

The table lists this clone with a few counts. CDR3 in amino acids: CASSPGRTSAPASSTDTQYF. The CDR3 coding sequence is TGTGCCAGCAGCCCAGGGAGGACTAGCGCCCCAGCTTCTAGCACAGATACGCAGTATTTT. The chain has TRBV9 and TRBJ2-3, with 9 bases matching TRBD2. This CDR3 contains 20 residues. The trim removed 4 bases at V and 0 bases at J, leaving 18 bases unmatched. CDR1 SGDLS and CDR2 YYNGEE come from the germline V gene.

This clone was detected a few times. The rearrangement uses TRBV27 and TRBJ2-7; D ambiguous. From germline, CDR1 is MNHEY and CDR2 SMNVEV (reference sequence). The CDR3 spans 14 residues. The V end was cut by 3 bases, the J end by 4 bases, with 13 bases between. The CDR3 is CASSFSRGTYEQYF. The CDR3 DNA follows: TGTGCCAGCAGTTTTTCCAGAGGAACGTACGAGCAGTACTTC.

The chain employs TRBV10-3 and TRBJ1-1; 8 bases agree with TRBD1. CDR1 is ENHRY and CDR2 is SYGVKD in the germline V gene. The CDR3 consists of 15 residues. V was clipped by 6 bases and J by 1 base; unmatched bases: 7. The CDR3 sequence: CAISQTGETNTEAFF. DNA of the CDR3: TGTGCCATCAGCCAGACAGGGGAGACGAACACTGAAGCTTTCTTT.

The CDR3 reads CASRDRVYEQFF. The CDR3, as DNA: TGTGCCAGCCGGGACAGGGTCTATGAGCAGTTCTTC. The chain couples TRBV28 to TRBJ2-1, with 9 positions matching TRBD1. With 8 bases clipped from V and 8 bases from J, the junction kept 4 bases outside the gene matches. Germline CDR1 is MDHEN and CDR2 is SYDVKM. CDR3 length equals 12 residues.

This clone was seen a few times. The rearrangement joins TRBV5-5 to TRBJ2-5; D gene uncertain. The germline V gene has CDR1 SGHKS and CDR2 YYEKEE (reference sequence). V was trimmed by 3 bases and J by 3 bases, leaving 6 bases between them. This CDR3 is 12 amino acids long. The CDR3 nucleotides read TGTGCCAGCAGCTCACAGAAAGAGACCCAGTACTTC. Its translation is CASSSQKETQYF. Supplemented by reference TRBV5-5 and TRBJ2-5, the full variable domain reads DAGVTQSPTHLIKTRGQQVTLRCSPISGHKSVSWYQQVLGQGPQFIFQYYEKEERGRGNFPDRFSARQFPNYSSELNVNALLLGDSALYLCASSSQKETQYFGPGTRLLVL.

The chain employs TRBV28 and TRBJ2-3; D possibly corresponds to TRBD2 (7 bases). V was trimmed by 6 bases and J by 4 bases, leaving 14 bases between them. Germline V lookup: CDR1 MDHEN, CDR2 SYDVKM. The CDR3 is 14 residues long. This chain's CDR3 is CASSFGGPPDTQYF. The CDR3 DNA reads as TGTGCCAGCAGCTTCGGGGGGCCCCCAGATACGCAGTATTTT.

This clone was seen more than once but under ten times. This sequence joins TRBV28 and TRBJ2-2, with TRBD1 matching 7 bases. CDR3 length equals 15 residues. Germline trimming cut 6 bases from V and 5 bases from J; bases unmatched to any gene: 9. Germline CDR1 reads MDHEN; CDR2 reads SYDVKM. The DNA for the CDR3 is TGTGCCAGCAGGTACCAAGACAGGGTTACCGGGGAGCTGTTTTTT. Translated, it gives CASRYQDRVTGELFF.

In its sample, this clone was seen a few times. The chain recombines TRBV19 with TRBJ2-6; D is undetermined. CDR3 length equals 13 residues. Per germline, CDR1 LNHDA and CDR2 SQIVND (reference sequence). V lost 3 bases and J 3 bases, leaving 3 bases between the germline ends. The DNA of the CDR3 is TGTGCCAGTAGTATCAGTGGGGCCAACGTCCTGACTTTC. Amino acids: CASSISGANVLTF.

J is TRBJ1-1 and V is TRBV7-2, with TRBD1 as a possible D gene (6 bases). CDR3 length: 15 residues. With 6 bases removed from V and 3 bases from J, the gap between germline ends came to 17 bases. Germline V gene lookup returns CDR1 SGHTA and CDR2 FQGNSA. The CDR3 reads CASSWRGGADTEAFF. The DNA for the CDR3 is TGTGCCAGCAGTTGGCGGGGGGGCGCGGACACTGAAGCTTTCTTT.

The chain has TRBV30 and TRBJ2-7; D uncertain. This CDR3 is built from 14 residues. Germline V gene lookup returns CDR1 GTSNPN and CDR2 SVGIG (reference sequence). The V end was cut by 0 bases, the J end by 0 bases, with 9 bases between. CDR3 in amino acids: CAWSVTAPSYEQYF. DNA of the CDR3: TGTGCCTGGAGTGTAACAGCTCCCTCCTACGAGCAGTACTTC.

This chain joins TRBV30 and TRBJ2-1, with D maybe TRBD1 (6 bases). The CDR3 has 14 amino acids. V was shortened by 8 bases and J by 1 base, with 15 bases between the two germline ends. Germline V gives CDR1 GTSNPN, CDR2 SVGIG (reference sequence). DNA for the CDR3: TGTGCCGGCTTACAGGGACAATCCTACAATGAGCAGTTCTTC. Its protein is CAGLQGQSYNEQFF.

This clone showed up just a few times. This chain links TRBV29-1 with TRBJ1-2; TRBD1 is a possible D gene (5 bases). V was clipped by 3 bases and J by 6 bases, with 14 bases between them. The CDR3 has 13 amino acids. Germline V gene sequence: CDR1 SQVTM, CDR2 ANQGSEA. The CDR3 is CSVELGPGNGYTF. The CDR3 DNA follows: TGCAGCGTTGAGTTGGGCCCAGGGAATGGCTACACCTTC. Combining the CDR3 with reference TRBV29-1 and TRBJ1-2 gives the whole variable domain SAVISQKPSRDICQRGTSLTIQCQVDSQVTMMFWYRQQPGQSLTLIATANQGSEATYESGFVIDKFPISRPNLTFSTLTVSNMSPEDSSIYLCSVELGPGNGYTFGSGTRLTVV.

This clone appeared a few times. The rearrangement uses TRBV6-5 and TRBJ2-3, with 7 bases fitting TRBD2. Germline V gene sequence: CDR1 MNHEY, CDR2 SVGAGI. V gave up 6 bases and J gave up 6 bases; unmatched junction bases: 12. The CDR3 is 15 residues long. CDR3 amino acids: CASRRQRGIADTQYF. DNA of the CDR3: TGTGCCAGCAGGCGTCAGCGGGGCATCGCGGATACGCAGTATTTT.